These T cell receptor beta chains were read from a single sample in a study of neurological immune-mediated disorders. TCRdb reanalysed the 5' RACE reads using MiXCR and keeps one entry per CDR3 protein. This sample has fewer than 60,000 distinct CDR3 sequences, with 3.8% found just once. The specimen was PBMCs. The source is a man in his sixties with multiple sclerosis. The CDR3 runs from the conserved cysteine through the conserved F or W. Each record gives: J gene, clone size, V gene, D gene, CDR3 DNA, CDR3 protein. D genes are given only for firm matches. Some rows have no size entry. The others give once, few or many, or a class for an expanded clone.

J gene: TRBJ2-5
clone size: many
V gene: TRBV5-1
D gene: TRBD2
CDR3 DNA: TGCGCCAGCAGCTTGGAGCGGGGGGGCTTTGGAGAGACCCAGTACTTC
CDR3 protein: CASSLERGGFGETQYF

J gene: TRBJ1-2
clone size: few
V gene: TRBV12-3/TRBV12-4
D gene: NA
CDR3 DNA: TGTGCCAGCAGTTTAGAAGGGGAATATGGCTACACCTTC
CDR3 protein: CASSLEGEYGYTF

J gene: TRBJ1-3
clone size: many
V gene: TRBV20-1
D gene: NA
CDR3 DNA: TGCAGTGCTACGGCCGGCAACACCATATATTTT
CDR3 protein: CSATAGNTIYF

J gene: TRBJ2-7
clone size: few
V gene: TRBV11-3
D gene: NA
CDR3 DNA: TGTGCCAGCAGCTTGATGGCAGCAGGCGAGCAGTACTTC
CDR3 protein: CASSLMAAGEQYF

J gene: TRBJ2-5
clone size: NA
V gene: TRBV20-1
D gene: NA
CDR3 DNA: TGCAGTGCTCCCTTGGGGTCAATAGAGACCCAGTACTTC
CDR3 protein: CSAPLGSIETQYF

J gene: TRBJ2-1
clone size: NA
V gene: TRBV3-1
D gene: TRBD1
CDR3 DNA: TGTGCCAGCAGTCGACAGGGGGGCTCCTACAATGAGCAGTTCTTC
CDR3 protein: CASSRQGGSYNEQFF

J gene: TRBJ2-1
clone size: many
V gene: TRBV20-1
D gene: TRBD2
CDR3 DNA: TGCAGTGCTAGACTGCCGGGACTAGCGGGAGGGCCTGGGTACAATGAGCAGTTCTTC
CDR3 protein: CSARLPGLAGGPGYNEQFF

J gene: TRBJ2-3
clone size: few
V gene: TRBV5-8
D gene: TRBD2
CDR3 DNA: TGTGCCAGCAGCTTTTCGGGACTAGCGCTCACAGATACGCAGTATTTT
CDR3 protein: CASSFSGLALTDTQYF

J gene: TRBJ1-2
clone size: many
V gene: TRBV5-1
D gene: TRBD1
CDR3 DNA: TGCGCCAGCACCGAGAGAACAGGGGGCGAAGCTAACTATGGCTACACCTTC
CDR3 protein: CASTERTGGEANYGYTF

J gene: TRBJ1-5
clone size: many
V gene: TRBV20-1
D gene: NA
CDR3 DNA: TGCAGTGCTAGCCGGACTGATAGCAATCAGCCCCAGCATTTT
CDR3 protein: CSASRTDSNQPQHF

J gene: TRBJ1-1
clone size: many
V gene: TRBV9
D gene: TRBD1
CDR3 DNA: TGTGCCAGCAGCCCTGGGACAGCCCCTGAAGCTTTCTTT
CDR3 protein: CASSPGTAPEAFF

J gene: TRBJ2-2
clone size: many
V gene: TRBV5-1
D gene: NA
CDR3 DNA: TGCGCCACCTCCTTTTTAAGTTTCCAAGCCGTGACCGGGGAGCTGTTTTTT
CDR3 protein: CATSFLSFQAVTGELFF

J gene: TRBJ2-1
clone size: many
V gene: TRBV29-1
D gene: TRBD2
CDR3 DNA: TGCAGCGCCCCGAATCCAGCTAGCGGTGGGTACAATGAGCAGTTCTTC
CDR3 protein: CSAPNPASGGYNEQFF

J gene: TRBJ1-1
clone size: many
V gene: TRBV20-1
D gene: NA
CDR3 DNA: TGCAGTGTTGATCAGGGGCTGAACACTGAAGCTTTCTTT
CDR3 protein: CSVDQGLNTEAFF

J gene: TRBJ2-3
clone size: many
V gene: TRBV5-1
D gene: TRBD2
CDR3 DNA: TGCGCCAGCAGCTCCCGACTAGCGGGGTCCACAGATACGCAGTATTTT
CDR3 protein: CASSSRLAGSTDTQYF

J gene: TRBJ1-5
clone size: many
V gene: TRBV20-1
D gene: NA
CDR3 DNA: TGCAGTGCTCCAGGGTTTTCCCTCGGAGGCAATCAGCCCCAGCATTTT
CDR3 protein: CSAPGFSLGGNQPQHF

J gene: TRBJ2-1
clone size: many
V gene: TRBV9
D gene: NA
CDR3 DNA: TGTGCCAGCAGCGTAGCTCCAGGGACTGAGCAGTTCTTC
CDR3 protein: CASSVAPGTEQFF

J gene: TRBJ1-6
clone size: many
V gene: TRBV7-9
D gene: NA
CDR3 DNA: TGTGCCAGCAGTCATTTCGAGAGGAGTAATTCACCCCTCCACTTT
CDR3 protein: CASSHFERSNSPLHF

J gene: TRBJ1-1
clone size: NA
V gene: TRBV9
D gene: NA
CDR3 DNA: TGTGCCAGCAGCGCAGCACGAGAGAACACTGAAGCTTTCTTT
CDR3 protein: CASSAARENTEAFF

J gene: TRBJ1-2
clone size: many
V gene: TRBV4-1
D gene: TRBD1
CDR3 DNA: TGCGCCAGCAGGCGTTTATACGCGGGACAGTCTAACTATGGCTACACCTTC
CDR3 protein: CASRRLYAGQSNYGYTF

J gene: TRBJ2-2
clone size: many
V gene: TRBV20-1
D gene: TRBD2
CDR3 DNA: TGCAGTGCTAAAACTAGCGGTGACTCCGGGGAGCTGTTTTTT
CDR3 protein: CSAKTSGDSGELFF

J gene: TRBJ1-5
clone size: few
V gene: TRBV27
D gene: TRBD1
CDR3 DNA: TGTGCCAGCAGTTTACTTCAGGGGGCTAGCAATCAGCCCCAGCATTTT
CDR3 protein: CASSLLQGASNQPQHF

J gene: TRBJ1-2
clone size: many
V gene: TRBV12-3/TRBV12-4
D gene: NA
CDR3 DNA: TGTGCCAGCAGTATTTCCACAGCCTCTGGCTACACCTTC
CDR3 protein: CASSISTASGYTF

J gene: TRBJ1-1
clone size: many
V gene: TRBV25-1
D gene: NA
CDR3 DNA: TGTGCCAGCAGTGATTTAGCGGGCAGTGAAGCTTTCTTT
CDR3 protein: CASSDLAGSEAFF

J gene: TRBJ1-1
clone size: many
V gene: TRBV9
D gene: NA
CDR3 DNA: TGTGCCAGCAGTTTGGCCGGGGGGAACACTGAAGCTTTCTTT
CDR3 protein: CASSLAGGNTEAFF

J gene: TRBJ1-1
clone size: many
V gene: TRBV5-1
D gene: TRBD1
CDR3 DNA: TGCGCCAGCAGCTCACAGGGGGCTATGAACACTGAAGCTTTCTTT
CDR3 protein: CASSSQGAMNTEAFF

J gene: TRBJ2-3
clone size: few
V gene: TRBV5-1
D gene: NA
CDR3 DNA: TGCGCCAGCAGCCTCCGGGGTCTACCCACAGATACGCAGTATTTT
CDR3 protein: CASSLRGLPTDTQYF

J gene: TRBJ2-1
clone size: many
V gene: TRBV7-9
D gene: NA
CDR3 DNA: TGTGCCAGCAGCTTTCGACTGCATGAGCAGTTCTTC
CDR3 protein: CASSFRLHEQFF

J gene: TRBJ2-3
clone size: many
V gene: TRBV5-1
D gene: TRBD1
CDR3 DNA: TGCGCCAGCAGCGTGGGACAGGGCGGGAGATTAGATACGCAGTATTTT
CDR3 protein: CASSVGQGGRLDTQYF

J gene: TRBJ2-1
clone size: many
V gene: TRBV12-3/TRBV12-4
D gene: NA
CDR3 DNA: TGTGCCAGCAGTTCTACAGCCTACAATGAGCAGTTCTTC
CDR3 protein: CASSSTAYNEQFF

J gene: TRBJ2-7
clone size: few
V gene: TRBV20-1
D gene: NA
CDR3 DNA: TGCAGTGCAGAGGGAGCTAGCGTCTACGAGCAGTACTTC
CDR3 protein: CSAEGASVYEQYF

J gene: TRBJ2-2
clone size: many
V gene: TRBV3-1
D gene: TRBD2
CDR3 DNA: TGTGCCAGCAGCCGTCCGGGACTAGCGGGGGGCCGAACAACCGGGGAGCTGTTTTTT
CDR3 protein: CASSRPGLAGGRTTGELFF

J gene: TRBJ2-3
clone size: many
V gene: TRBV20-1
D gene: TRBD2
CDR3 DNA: TGCAGTGCCGCCCCGGGACTAGCGGGAGTAGATACGCAGTATTTT
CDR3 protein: CSAAPGLAGVDTQYF

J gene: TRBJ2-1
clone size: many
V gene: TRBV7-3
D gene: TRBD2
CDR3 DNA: TGTGCCAGCAGCCCCAGGCCTGGGACTACCAACAATGAGCAGTTCTTC
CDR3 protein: CASSPRPGTTNNEQFF

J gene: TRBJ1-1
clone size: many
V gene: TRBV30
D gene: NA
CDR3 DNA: TGTGCCTGGAGGTCTAACACTGAAGCTTTCTTT
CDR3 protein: CAWRSNTEAFF

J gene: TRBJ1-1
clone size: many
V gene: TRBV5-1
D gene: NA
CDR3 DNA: TGCGCCAGCAGCACGGGAGGGACGGCCATGAACACTGAAGCTTTCTTT
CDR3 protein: CASSTGGTAMNTEAFF

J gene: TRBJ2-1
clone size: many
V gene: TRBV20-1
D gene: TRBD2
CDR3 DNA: TGCAGTACCCATCCGGGACTAGCGGGAGGATGGCAGTTCTTC
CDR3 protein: CSTHPGLAGGWQFF

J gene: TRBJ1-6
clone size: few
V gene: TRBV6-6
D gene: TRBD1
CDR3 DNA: TGTGCCAGCAGTTCCATTGCCGGGACAGGGAGGTCACCCCTCCACTTT
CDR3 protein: CASSSIAGTGRSPLHF

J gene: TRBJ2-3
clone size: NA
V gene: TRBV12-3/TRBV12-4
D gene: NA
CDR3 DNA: TGTGCCAGCAGTTTTAAGGGGGTCAGCACAGATACGCAGTATTTT
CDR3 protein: CASSFKGVSTDTQYF

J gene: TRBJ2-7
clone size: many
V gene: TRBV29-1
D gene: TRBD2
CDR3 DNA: TGCAGCGTTGCGGCGGGGCTAAGCGGGAGCGCTTACGAGCAGTACTTC
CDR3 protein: CSVAAGLSGSAYEQYF

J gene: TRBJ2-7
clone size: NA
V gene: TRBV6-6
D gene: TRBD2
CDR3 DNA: TGTGCCAGCAGTCCCGGGACTAGCGGGCCCCGGAGCTCCTACGAGCAGTACTTC
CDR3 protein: CASSPGTSGPRSSYEQYF

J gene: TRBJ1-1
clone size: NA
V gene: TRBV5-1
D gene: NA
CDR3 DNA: TGCGCCAGCAGCCAGGGGAGTAAAGGAACTGAAGCTTTCTTT
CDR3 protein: CASSQGSKGTEAFF

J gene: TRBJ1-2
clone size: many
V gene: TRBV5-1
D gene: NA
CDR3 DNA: TGCGCCAGCAGCCCAGGGGTGAACTATGGCTACACCTTC
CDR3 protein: CASSPGVNYGYTF

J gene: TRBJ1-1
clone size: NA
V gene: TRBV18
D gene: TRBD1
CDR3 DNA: TGTGCCAGCTCACCTACACCTCCCGGGACAGTTTCTGAAGCTTTCTTT
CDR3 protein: CASSPTPPGTVSEAFF

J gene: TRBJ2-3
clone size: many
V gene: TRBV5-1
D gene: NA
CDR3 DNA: TGCGCCAGCAGCTTGTCGGCAGGGGGGCCCGATACGCAGTATTTT
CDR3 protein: CASSLSAGGPDTQYF

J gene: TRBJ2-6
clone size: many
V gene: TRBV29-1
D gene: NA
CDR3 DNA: TGCAGCGTAGGGGGACGATACTCCAACGTCCTGACTTTC
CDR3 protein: CSVGGRYSNVLTF

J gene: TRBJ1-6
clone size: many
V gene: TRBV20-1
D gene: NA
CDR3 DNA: TGCAGTGCCGAAACAGGGCGTAATTCACCCCTCCACTTT
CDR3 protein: CSAETGRNSPLHF

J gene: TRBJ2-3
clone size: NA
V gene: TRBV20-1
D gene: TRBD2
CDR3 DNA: TGCAGTGCTAGAGACGTCCCGGGACTAGGCGGAGGGCGGACCACAGATACGCAGTATTTT
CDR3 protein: CSARDVPGLGGGRTTDTQYF

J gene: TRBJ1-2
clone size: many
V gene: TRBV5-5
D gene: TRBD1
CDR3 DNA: TGTGCCAGCAGACCCACAGGGGGCTATGGCTACACCTTC
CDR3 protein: CASRPTGGYGYTF

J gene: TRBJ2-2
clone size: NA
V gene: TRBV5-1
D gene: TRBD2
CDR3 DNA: TGCGCCAGCAGAGCGACTAGCGGGAGACGTGGCACCGGGGAGCTGTTTTTT
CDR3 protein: CASRATSGRRGTGELFF

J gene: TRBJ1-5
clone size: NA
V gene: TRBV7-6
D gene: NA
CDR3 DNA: TGTGCCAGCAGTATGGATCGAAGCAATCAGCCCCAGCATTTT
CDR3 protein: CASSMDRSNQPQHF

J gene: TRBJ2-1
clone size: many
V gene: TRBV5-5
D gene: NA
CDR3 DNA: TGTGCCAGCAACTTCCTTTACAATGAGCAGTTCTTC
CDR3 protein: CASNFLYNEQFF

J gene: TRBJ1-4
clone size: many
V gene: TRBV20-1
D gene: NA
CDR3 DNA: TGCAGTGCTAGAGATAGGGGCGGCAGGAATGAAAAACTGTTTTTT
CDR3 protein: CSARDRGGRNEKLFF

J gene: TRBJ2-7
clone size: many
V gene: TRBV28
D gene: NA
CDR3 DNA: TGTGCCAGCAGTTTTGGAGGGGTTAAGGGCTACGAGCAGTACTTC
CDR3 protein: CASSFGGVKGYEQYF

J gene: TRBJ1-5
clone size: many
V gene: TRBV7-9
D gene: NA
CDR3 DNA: TGTGCCAGCAGCTCGATCTGGAATCAGCCCCAGCATTTT
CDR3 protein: CASSSIWNQPQHF

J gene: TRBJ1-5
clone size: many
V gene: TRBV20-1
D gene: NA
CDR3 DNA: TGCAGTGCTAGAGCAGGAGGATATAGCAATCAGCCCCAGCATTTT
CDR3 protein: CSARAGGYSNQPQHF

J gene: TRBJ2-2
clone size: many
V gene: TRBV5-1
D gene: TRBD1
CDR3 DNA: TGCGCCAGCACGTTTCAGGGGGATGATCGGACCGGGGAGCTGTTTTTT
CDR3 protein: CASTFQGDDRTGELFF